This T cell receptor beta chain was retrieved from a study of cytomegalovirus exposure and HLA in healthy donors. Notes on the study in general: There were approximately 150 TCR beta chains listed as cytomegalovirus-associated.

Comment on this clone: Its matching antigen is unknown.

Clones were read by immunoSEQ multiplex PCR, and TCRdb kept only the in-frame ones, dropping some. Of some 60,000 clones in the sample, 90% to 97% were seen once. This CDR3 spans 18 amino acids. V was clipped by 3 bases and J by 3 bases; unmatched bases: 13. Germline CDR1 is LGHNA and CDR2 is YSLEER. The source is a man aged 18 to 29 in good health and CMV-seronegative. The chain employs TRBV4-3 and TRBJ2-5; 10 positions agree with TRBD1. Sequenced material: PBMCs. The DNA of the CDR3 is TGCGCCAGCAGCCACATTTCCGGGACAGGGGCGAGGAAAGAGACCCAGTACTTC. Translation: CASSHISGTGARKETQYF.